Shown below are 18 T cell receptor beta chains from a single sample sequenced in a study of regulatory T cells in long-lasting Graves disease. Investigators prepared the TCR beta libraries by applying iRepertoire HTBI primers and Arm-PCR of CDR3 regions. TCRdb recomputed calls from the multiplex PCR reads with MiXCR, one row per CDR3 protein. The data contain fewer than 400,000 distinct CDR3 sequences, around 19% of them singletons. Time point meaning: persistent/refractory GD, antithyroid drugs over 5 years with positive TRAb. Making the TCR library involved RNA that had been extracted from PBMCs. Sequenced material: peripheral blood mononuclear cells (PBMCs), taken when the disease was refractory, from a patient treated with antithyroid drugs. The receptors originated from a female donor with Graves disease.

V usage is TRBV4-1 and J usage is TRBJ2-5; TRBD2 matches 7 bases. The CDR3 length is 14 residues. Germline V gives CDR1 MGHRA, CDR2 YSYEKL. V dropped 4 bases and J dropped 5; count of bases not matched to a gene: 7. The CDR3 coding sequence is TGCGCCAGCAGCCGGGGTAGCGGGTCGGAGACCCAGTACTTC. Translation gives CASSRGSGSETQYF.

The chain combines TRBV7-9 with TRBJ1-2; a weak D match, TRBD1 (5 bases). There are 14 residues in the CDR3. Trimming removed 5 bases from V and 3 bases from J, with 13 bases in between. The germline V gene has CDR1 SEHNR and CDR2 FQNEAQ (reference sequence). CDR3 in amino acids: CASSQSGTDYGYTF. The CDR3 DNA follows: TGTGCCAGCAGCCAATCTGGGACCGACTATGGCTACACCTTC.

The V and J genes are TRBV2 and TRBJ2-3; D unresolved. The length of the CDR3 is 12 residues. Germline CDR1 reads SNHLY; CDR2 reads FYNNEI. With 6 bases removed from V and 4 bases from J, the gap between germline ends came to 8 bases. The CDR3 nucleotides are TGTGCCAGCAGAAGGGTAGCAGATACGCAGTATTTT. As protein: CASRRVADTQYF.

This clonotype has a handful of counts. This CDR3 is CASSSPSWVGNYGYTF. For the CDR3, the DNA is TGTGCCAGCAGCTCACCTTCCTGGGTCGGGAACTATGGCTACACCTTC. V usage is TRBV9 and J usage is TRBJ1-2; no clear D gene. The CDR3 totals 16 residues. V lost 4 bases to trimming and J lost 2 bases, with 18 bases between them. Germline V gene sequence: CDR1 SGDLS, CDR2 YYNGEE.

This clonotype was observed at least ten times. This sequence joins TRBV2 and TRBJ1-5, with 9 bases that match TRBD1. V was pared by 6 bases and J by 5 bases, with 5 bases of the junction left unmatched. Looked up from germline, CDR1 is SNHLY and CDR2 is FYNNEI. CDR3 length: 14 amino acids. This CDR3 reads CASSTDRGHQPQHF. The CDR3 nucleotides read TGTGCCAGCAGCACGGACAGGGGCCATCAGCCCCAGCATTTT. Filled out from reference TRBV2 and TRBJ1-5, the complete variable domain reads EPEVTQTPSHQVTQMGQEVILRCVPISNHLYFYWYRQILGQKVEFLVSFYNNEISEKSEIFDDQFSVERPDGSNFTLKIRSTKLEDSAMYFCASSTDRGHQPQHFGDGTRLSIL.

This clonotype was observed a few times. The CDR3 is CASSLVTWGIWTEAFF. The CDR3, as DNA: TGTGCCAGCAGCTTAGTGACGTGGGGGATATGGACTGAAGCTTTCTTT. This chain connects TRBV7-9 to TRBJ1-1, with D perhaps TRBD1 (5 bases). The CDR3 spans 16 residues. Per the germline V gene, CDR1 is SEHNR and CDR2 is FQNEAQ (reference sequence). The V end lost 1 base, the J end lost 5 bases, and 17 bases lay between the germline ends.

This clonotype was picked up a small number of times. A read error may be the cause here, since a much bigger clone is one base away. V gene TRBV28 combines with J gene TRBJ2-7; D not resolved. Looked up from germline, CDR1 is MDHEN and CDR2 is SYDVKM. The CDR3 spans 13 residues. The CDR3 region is CASTLHSSYERYF. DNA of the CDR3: TGTGCCAGCACCCTCCACTCCTCCTACGAGCGGTACTTC. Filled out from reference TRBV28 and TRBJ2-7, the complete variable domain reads DVKVTQSSRYLVKRTGEKVFLECVQDMDHENMFWYRQDPGLGLRLIYFSYDVKMKEKGDIPEGYSVSREKKERFSLILESASTNQTSMYLCASTLHSSYERYFGPGTRLTVT.

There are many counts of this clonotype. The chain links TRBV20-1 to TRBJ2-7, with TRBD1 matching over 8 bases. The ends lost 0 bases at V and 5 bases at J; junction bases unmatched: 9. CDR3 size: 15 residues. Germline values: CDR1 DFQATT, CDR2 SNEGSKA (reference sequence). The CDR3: CSARDTGTGLDEQYF. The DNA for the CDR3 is TGCAGTGCTAGAGATACCGGGACAGGTCTCGACGAGCAGTACTTC.

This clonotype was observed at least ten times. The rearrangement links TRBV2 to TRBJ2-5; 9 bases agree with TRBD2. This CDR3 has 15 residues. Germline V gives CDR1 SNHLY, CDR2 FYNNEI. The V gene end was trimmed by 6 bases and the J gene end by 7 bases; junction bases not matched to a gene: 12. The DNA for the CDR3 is TGTGCCAGCAGCTATAGCGGGGGCCCCCGGGGGACCCAGTACTTC. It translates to CASSYSGGPRGTQYF.

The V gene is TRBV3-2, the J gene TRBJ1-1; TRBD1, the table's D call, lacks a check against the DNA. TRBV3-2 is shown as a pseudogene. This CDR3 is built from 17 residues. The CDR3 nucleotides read TGTGCCAGCAGCCAGCTTAATCAGGGGCGCTGGAACACTGAAGCTTTCTTT. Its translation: CASSQLNQGRWNTEAFF.

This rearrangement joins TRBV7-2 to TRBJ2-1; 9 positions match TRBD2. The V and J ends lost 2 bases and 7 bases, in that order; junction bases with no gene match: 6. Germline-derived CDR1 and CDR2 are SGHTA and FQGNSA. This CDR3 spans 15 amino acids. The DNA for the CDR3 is TGTGCCAGCAGCTTATTACGCGGGGGGGCGAATGAGCAGTTCTTC. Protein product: CASSLLRGGANEQFF. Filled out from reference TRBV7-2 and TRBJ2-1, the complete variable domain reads GAGVSQSPSNKVTEKGKDVELRCDPISGHTALYWYRQSLGQGLEFLIYFQGNSAPDKSGLPSDRFSAERTGGSVSTLTIQRTQQEDSAVYLCASSLLRGGANEQFFGPGTRLTVL.

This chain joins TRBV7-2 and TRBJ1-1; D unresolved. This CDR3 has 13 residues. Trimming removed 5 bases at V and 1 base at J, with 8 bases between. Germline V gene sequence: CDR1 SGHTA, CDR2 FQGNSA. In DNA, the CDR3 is TGTGCCAGCAGCGTTGTCGAGAACACTGAAGCTTTCTTT. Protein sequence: CASSVVENTEAFF.

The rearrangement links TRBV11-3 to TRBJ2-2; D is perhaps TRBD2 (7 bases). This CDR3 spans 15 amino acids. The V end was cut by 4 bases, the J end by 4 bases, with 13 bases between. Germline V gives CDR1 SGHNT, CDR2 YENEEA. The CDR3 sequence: CASSWGGASTGELFF. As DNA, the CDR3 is TGTGCCAGCAGCTGGGGGGGGGCAAGCACCGGGGAGCTGTTTTTT.

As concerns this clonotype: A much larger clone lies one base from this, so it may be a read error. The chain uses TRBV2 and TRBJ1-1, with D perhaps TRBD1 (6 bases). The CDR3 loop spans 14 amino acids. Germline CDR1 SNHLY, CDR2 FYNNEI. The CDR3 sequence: CASRAGAPNTESFF. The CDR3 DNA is TGTGCCAGCAGAGCAGGGGCCCCGAACACTGAATCTTTCTTT.

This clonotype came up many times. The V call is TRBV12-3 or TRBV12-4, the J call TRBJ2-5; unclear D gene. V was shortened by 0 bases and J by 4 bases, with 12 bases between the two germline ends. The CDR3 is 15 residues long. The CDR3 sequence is CASSLASGSLETQYF. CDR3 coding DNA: TGTGCCAGCAGTTTAGCGTCGGGCAGCTTAGAGACCCAGTACTTC.

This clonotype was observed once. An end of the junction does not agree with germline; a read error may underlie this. CDR3 sequence reads: CASSQGQGSSYEQYF. CDR3 coding DNA: TGCGCCAGCAGCCAAGGACAGGGGAGCTCCTACGAGCAGTACTTC. This chain connects TRBV7-2 to TRBJ2-7, with 9 bases that match TRBD1. CDR3 size: 15 residues. The germline gives CDR1 SGHTA, CDR2 FQGNSA.

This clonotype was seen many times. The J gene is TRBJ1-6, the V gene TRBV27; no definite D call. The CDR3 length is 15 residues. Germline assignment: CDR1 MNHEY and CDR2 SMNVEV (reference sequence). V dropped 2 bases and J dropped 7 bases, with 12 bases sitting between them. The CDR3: CASSLEGSNNSPLHF. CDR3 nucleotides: TGTGCCAGCAGTTTAGAAGGCAGCAACAATTCACCCCTCCACTTT.

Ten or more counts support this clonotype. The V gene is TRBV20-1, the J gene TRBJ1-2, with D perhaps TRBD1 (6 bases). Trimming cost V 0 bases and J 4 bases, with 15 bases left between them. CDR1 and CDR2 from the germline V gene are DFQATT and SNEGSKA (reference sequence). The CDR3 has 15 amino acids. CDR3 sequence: CSARDLGRTAYGYTF. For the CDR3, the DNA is TGCAGTGCTAGAGACCTCGGAAGGACAGCCTATGGCTACACCTTC.